The 18 T cell receptor beta chains reported below all come from one sample, sequenced in a study of shared clonotypes between healthy human individuals. TCRdb's table, derived via immunoSEQ multiplex PCR, lists solely in-frame clones and lacks some. This sample has millions of clones; around nine tenths occur once, and the top ten carry under 0.15%. Sequenced: naive CD4+ T cells sorted from blood. Subset meaning: CD45RA+ positively selected. Source of these receptors: a man between 18 and 35 years old in good health.

The chain joins TRBV2 to TRBJ2-2; possible D gene TRBD1, 6 bases. Trimming shortened V by 6 bases and J by 1 base, and 12 bases separated the two germline ends. The germline CDR1 and CDR2 sequences are SNHLY and FYNNEI. This CDR3 has 15 amino acids. The CDR3: CASSSLTGNTGELFF. CDR3 nucleotides: TGTGCCAGCAGCTCCTTGACAGGGAACACCGGGGAGCTGTTTTTT.

The chain combines TRBV6-1 with TRBJ2-7; tentatively, D is TRBD1 (5 bases). Germline V gives CDR1 MNHNS, CDR2 SASEGT. The CDR3 is 15 residues long. V was pared by 4 bases and J by 3 bases, with 16 bases between. CDR3 sequence (DNA): TGTGCCAGCAGTGTAGGGCAGGGAAAGGGCTACGAGCAGTACTTC. This codes for CASSVGQGKGYEQYF.

The chain employs TRBV2 and TRBJ1-6; TRBD1 is a possible D gene (6 bases). Deletions cut 2 bases from V and 9 bases from J, with 11 bases between. Germline V gene data show CDR1 as SNHLY and CDR2 as FYNNEI. This CDR3 has 14 residues. The CDR3 region has the DNA TGTGCCAGCAGTGAAACCCAGGGGAGTTCACCCCTCCACTTT. This codes for CASSETQGSSPLHF.

The V gene is TRBV10-3, the J gene TRBJ2-3, with TRBD2 matching 14 bases. The trim removed 8 bases at V and 1 base at J, leaving 8 bases unmatched. The germline V gene has CDR1 ENHRY and CDR2 SYGVKD. CDR3 length: 17 amino acids. The CDR3 protein is CAISGLAGGLGTDTQYF. In DNA form, the CDR3 reads TGTGCCATCTCCGGACTAGCGGGAGGCCTCGGCACAGATACGCAGTATTTT.

The chain couples TRBV19 to TRBJ2-1, with TRBD2 identical over 7 bases. The CDR3 covers 14 residues. The trim removed 2 bases at V and 10 bases at J, leaving 8 bases unmatched. Germline CDR1 LNHDA, CDR2 SQIVND (reference sequence). CDR3 residues: CASSISAGVNEQFF. CDR3 nucleotide sequence: TGTGCCAGTAGTATATCTGCGGGAGTTAACGAGCAGTTCTTC.

This CDR3 is CSVEDRAALAETQYF. Here the CDR3 DNA reads TGCAGCGTTGAAGACAGAGCGGCTCTCGCGGAGACCCAGTACTTC. This chain connects TRBV29-1 to TRBJ2-5, with D tentatively TRBD2 (5 bases). V lost 0 bases, J lost 5 bases, and 16 bases lay in between. Germline CDR1 reads SQVTM; CDR2 reads ANQGSEA. The CDR3 sequence is 15 residues long.

The chain combines TRBV6-6 with TRBJ1-5; 8 bases fit TRBD1. The J segment lost 4 bases and the V segment lost 5 bases, leaving 4 bases of the junction unmatched. Germline CDR1 is MNHNY and CDR2 is SVGAGI (reference sequence). The CDR3 length is 14 residues. The CDR3 sequence: CASSRTGPNQPQHF. CDR3 DNA sequence: TGTGCCAGCAGTCGGACAGGGCCGAATCAGCCCCAGCATTTT.

This clone was detected a few times. This rearrangement joins TRBV6-5 to TRBJ1-6; the D gene is possibly TRBD1 (6 bases). This CDR3 has 14 amino acids. The V and J ends lost 6 bases and 10 bases respectively, with 16 bases between them. Looked up from germline, CDR1 is MNHEY and CDR2 is SVGAGI. CDR3 in DNA: TGTGCCAGCAGCGACGGAGGGGGTGGCTCACCCCTCCACTTT. Its protein is CASSDGGGGSPLHF.

This clone appeared a single time. Other DNA sequences in the same sample also yield this CDR3. The V and J genes are TRBV10-3 and TRBJ2-7, with TRBD1 matching over 9 bases. Trimming at V came to 9 bases and at J to 3 bases, leaving 6 bases not matched to a gene. This CDR3 is built from 13 residues. The germline gives CDR1 ENHRY, CDR2 SYGVKD. CDR3 coding DNA: TGTGCCATAAGACCGGGACAGGGCTACGAGCAGTACTTC. The encoded protein is CAIRPGQGYEQYF.

This clone was recorded once. Other DNA sequences in this sample translate to the same CDR3. This sequence joins TRBV5-1 and TRBJ2-3, with TRBD2 matching over 11 bases. Trimming cost V 1 base and J 4 bases; bases outside gene matches: 2. This CDR3 spans 15 amino acids. Germline V gene data show CDR1 as SGHRS and CDR2 as YFSETQ. The CDR3 nucleotides are TGCGCCAGCAGCTTGAGTAGCGGGGGGGCAGATACGCAGTATTTT. Translating it yields CASSLSSGGADTQYF.

The chain links TRBV28 to TRBJ1-1; 8 positions agree with TRBD1. V was pared by 4 bases and J by 8 bases, with 6 bases of the junction left unmatched. Germline V CDR1 and CDR2: MDHEN, SYDVKM. This CDR3 is 13 amino acids long. The DNA of the CDR3 is TGTGCCAGCAGTTCGTCCCGGACAGGGGAAGCTTTCTTT. Translation gives CASSSSRTGEAFF.

V gene TRBV5-1 combines with J gene TRBJ2-1, with a weak D call TRBD2 (6 bases). V dropped 5 bases and J dropped 13 bases, with 22 bases sitting between them. This CDR3 is 14 amino acids long. The germline gives CDR1 SGHRS, CDR2 YFSETQ. The CDR3 coding sequence is TGCGCCAGCAGTTCGTCGGGTGGGGGGACTGGACAGTTCTTC. Translating gives CASSSSGGGTGQFF.

This clone was counted once. The chain combines TRBV6-5 with TRBJ2-7, with D possibly being TRBD2 (6 bases). Per the germline V gene, CDR1 is MNHEY and CDR2 is SVGAGI. Deletions cut 6 bases from V and 0 bases from J, with 15 bases between. The CDR3 has 15 amino acids. The chain's CDR3 is CASRGRWESSYEQYF. The CDR3 region has the DNA TGTGCCAGCAGAGGGAGGTGGGAAAGCTCCTACGAGCAGTACTTC.

V is TRBV7-9 and J is TRBJ1-4; 10 bases align to TRBD1. V trimming: 6 bases; J trimming: 6 bases; junction bases outside the gene matches: 4. The CDR3 extends over 14 amino acids. Looked up from germline, CDR1 is SEHNR and CDR2 is FQNEAQ (reference sequence). The CDR3 region has the DNA TGTGCCAGCAGTAGGGGGACAGGGGATGAAAAACTGTTTTTT. Translating gives CASSRGTGDEKLFF.

V is TRBV7-9 and J is TRBJ2-1; 9 bases fit TRBD2. Germline values: CDR1 SEHNR, CDR2 FQNEAQ (reference sequence). The length of the CDR3 is 18 residues. The V segment lost 6 bases and the J segment 8 bases; nucleotides outside the gene matches: 20. The CDR3 coding sequence is TGTGCCAGCAGTCACACAGGGACAGCGGGGGGTTCCATCGATGAGCAGTTCTTC. Protein product: CASSHTGTAGGSIDEQFF.

Remarks on this clone: Other DNA sequences in this specimen translate into the identical CDR3. The chain links TRBV2 to TRBJ2-7; 9 bases line up with TRBD1. The CDR3 extends over 13 amino acids. Looked up from germline, CDR1 is SNHLY and CDR2 is FYNNEI. The J segment lost 3 bases and the V segment lost 5 bases, leaving 2 bases of the junction unmatched. CDR3 nucleotide sequence: TGTGCCAGCAGTAGGGACAGGGACTACGAGCAGTACTTC. Protein: CASSRDRDYEQYF.

This chain joins TRBV7-3 and TRBJ2-7; TRBD1 might be the D (7 bases). The germline gives CDR1 SGHTA, CDR2 FQGTGA. The CDR3 contains 14 residues. V lost 5 bases, J lost 6 bases, and 17 bases lay in between. CDR3 sequence reads: CASSHDRDSREQYF. DNA of the CDR3: TGTGCCAGCAGCCACGACAGGGACTCTCGCGAGCAGTACTTC.

The chain carries TRBV18 and TRBJ2-2, with a weak D call TRBD1 (5 bases). Between the trimmed V and J ends, which lost 4 bases and 4 bases, there was a span of 10 bases. The CDR3 is made up of 14 amino acids. The germline V gene encodes CDR1 KGHSH and CDR2 LQKENI. The CDR3 sequence: CASSQDTRTGELFF. In nucleotides, the CDR3 is TGTGCCAGCTCACAGGACACCCGCACCGGGGAGCTGTTTTTT.